The 11 T cell receptor beta chains below come from one sample, sequenced in a study of shared clonotypes between healthy human individuals. Naivety among CD8 cells was defined by CD45RO negativity and positive CCR7 selection, thereby excluding terminally differentiated effector memory CD45RA+ cells. The assay was immunoSEQ multiplex PCR, and TCRdb's table has in-frame clones only and misses some. Among 760,000 or so clones listed, 96% were seen once. The specimen sequenced was naive CD8+ T cells sorted from blood. The receptors were sampled from a man younger than 45 in good health.

The chain combines TRBV5-8 with TRBJ1-4; D gene unclear. Matching the DNA end better, TRBJ2-2 makes the J call doubtful. Per germline, CDR1 SGHTS and CDR2 YDEGEE. The CDR3 contains 12 residues. For the CDR3, the DNA is TGTGCCAGCAGCTTGGTACGGGTGGAGCTGTTTTTT. Residues: CASSLVRVELFF.

This clone is a singleton in its sample. The V gene is TRBV4-1, the J gene TRBJ2-7; unclear D gene. Germline V gene lookup returns CDR1 MGHRA and CDR2 YSYEKL. The ends were cut back, 0 bases at V and 2 bases at J, with 8 bases in the middle. This CDR3 spans 14 amino acids. The CDR3 DNA follows: TGCGCCAGCAGCCAAGATCTGAGTACCTACGAGCAGTACTTC. Translated: CASSQDLSTYEQYF.

The chain recombines TRBV5-4 with TRBJ2-7, with 11 nucleotides matching TRBD2. The germline CDR1 and CDR2 sequences are SGHNT and YYREEE (reference sequence). V lost 4 bases, J lost 7 bases, and 10 bases stayed unmatched. CDR3 size: 15 residues. The CDR3 is CASSPGLAASLEQYF. CDR3 coding DNA: TGTGCCAGCAGCCCGGGACTAGCGGCTTCTTTGGAGCAGTACTTC.

The chain employs TRBV27 and TRBJ1-1; D remains unclear. Germline V CDR1 and CDR2: MNHEY, SMNVEV (reference sequence). The CDR3 length is 15 residues. The germline V and J ends were trimmed by 2 bases and 8 bases, with 18 bases remaining between them. The CDR3 coding sequence is TGTGCCAGCAGTTTAAACGTTCCCGTTCAAGAAGAAGCTTTCTTT. Amino acid sequence: CASSLNVPVQEEAFF.

The chain employs TRBV29-1 and TRBJ2-1; 11 bases line up with TRBD2. The germline V gene has CDR1 SQVTM and CDR2 ANQGSEA. J gave up 1 base and V 7 bases, and 3 bases lay outside the gene matches. The CDR3 consists of 14 residues. The CDR3 spells CSGIAGGSYNEQFF. The CDR3 DNA reads TGCAGCGGCATAGCGGGAGGGTCCTACAATGAGCAGTTCTTC.

The J gene is TRBJ2-1, the V gene TRBV18, with TRBD2 matching 10 bases. The V segment lost 4 bases and the J segment 3 bases; nucleotides outside the gene matches: 3. The V gene's germline CDR1 is KGHSH and CDR2 LQKENI. The CDR3 totals 15 residues. In DNA, the CDR3 is TGTGCCAGCTCACTAGCGGGGGGCGGCTACAATGAGCAGTTCTTC. It specifies CASSLAGGGYNEQFF.

The chain has TRBV19 and TRBJ2-1; TRBD1 aligns across 8 bases. Trimming cost V 3 bases and J 0 bases; bases outside gene matches: 13. The CDR3 runs to 19 residues. Per germline, CDR1 LNHDA and CDR2 SQIVND (reference sequence). The CDR3 loop reads CASSIILVGQGSSYNEQFF. DNA of the CDR3: TGTGCCAGTAGTATCATCCTGGTAGGACAGGGCAGCTCCTACAATGAGCAGTTCTTC.

This chain uses TRBV9 with TRBJ1-1; 7 bases map to TRBD1. The CDR3 contains 10 residues. The germline V gene has CDR1 SGDLS and CDR2 YYNGEE. After removal of 10 bases from V and 11 bases from J, the junction contained 8 bases not matched to a gene. The CDR3, as DNA: TGTGCCTCGGGGGGACAGCCTGCTTTCTTT. Residues: CASGGQPAFF.

The chain links TRBV6-5 to TRBJ2-7; D gene ambiguous. V shed 6 bases and J shed 4 bases, with 7 bases lying between them. This CDR3 comprises 11 residues. From germline, CDR1 is MNHEY and CDR2 SVGAGI. Written as DNA, the CDR3 is TGTGCCAGCAGGTCCGCTTACGAGCAGTACTTC. Protein: CASRSAYEQYF.

The chain uses TRBV4-1 and TRBJ2-7; TRBD2 aligns across 7 bases. The CDR3 is made up of 15 amino acids. CDR1 is MGHRA, CDR2 YSYEKL, per germline. The V segment lost 1 base and the J segment 3 bases; nucleotides outside the gene matches: 6. The CDR3 DNA sequence: TGCGCCAGCAGCCAAGTTCCGGGGGGTGGCTACGAGCAGTACTTC. It yields the protein CASSQVPGGGYEQYF.

This clone has only a few counts. J is TRBJ2-3 and V is TRBV5-6; D is uncertain. CDR3 length equals 15 residues. V lost 0 bases, J lost 2 bases, and 10 bases lay in between. Looked up from germline, CDR1 is SGHDT and CDR2 is YYEEEE. Written as DNA, the CDR3 is TGTGCCAGCAGCTTGGCCCTCGCGGCCACAGATACGCAGTATTTT. Protein product: CASSLALAATDTQYF.